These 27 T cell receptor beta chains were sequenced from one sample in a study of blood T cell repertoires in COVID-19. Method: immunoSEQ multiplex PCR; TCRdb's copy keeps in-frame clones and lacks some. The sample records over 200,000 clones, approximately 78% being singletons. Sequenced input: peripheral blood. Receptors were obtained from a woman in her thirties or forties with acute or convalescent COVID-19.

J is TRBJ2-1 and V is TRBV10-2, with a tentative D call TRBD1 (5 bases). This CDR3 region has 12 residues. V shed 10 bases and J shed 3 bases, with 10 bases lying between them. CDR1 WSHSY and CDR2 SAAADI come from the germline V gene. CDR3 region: CATLDSYNEQFF. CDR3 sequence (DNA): TGCGCCACCCTAGACAGCTACAATGAGCAGTTCTTC.

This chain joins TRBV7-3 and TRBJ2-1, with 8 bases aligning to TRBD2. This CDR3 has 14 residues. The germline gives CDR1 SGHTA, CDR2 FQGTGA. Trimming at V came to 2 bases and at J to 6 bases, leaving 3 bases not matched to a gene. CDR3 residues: CASSLGLAGNEQFF. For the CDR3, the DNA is TGTGCCAGCAGCTTAGGCCTAGCGGGCAATGAGCAGTTCTTC.

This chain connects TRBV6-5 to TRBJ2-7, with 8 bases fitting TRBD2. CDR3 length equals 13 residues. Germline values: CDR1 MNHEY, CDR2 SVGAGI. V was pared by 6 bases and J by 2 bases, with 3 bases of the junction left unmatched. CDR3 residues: CASRGLVAYEQYF. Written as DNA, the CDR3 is TGTGCCAGCAGGGGACTAGTCGCCTACGAGCAGTACTTC.

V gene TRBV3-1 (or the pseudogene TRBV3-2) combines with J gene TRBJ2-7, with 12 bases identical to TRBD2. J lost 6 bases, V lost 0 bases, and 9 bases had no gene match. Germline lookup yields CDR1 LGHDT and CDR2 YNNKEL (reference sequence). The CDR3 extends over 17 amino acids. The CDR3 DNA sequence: TGTGCCAGCAGCCAAGATATCCTAGCGGGAGGGCCCTCCGAGCAGTACTTC. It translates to CASSQDILAGGPSEQYF.

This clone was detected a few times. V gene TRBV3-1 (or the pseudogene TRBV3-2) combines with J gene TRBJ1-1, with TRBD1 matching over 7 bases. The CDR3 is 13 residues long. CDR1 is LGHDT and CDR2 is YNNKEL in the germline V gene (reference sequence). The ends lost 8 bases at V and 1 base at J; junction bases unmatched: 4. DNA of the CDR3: TGTGCCAGCCGAGGGACAGCGAACACTGAAGCTTTCTTT. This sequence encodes CASRGTANTEAFF.

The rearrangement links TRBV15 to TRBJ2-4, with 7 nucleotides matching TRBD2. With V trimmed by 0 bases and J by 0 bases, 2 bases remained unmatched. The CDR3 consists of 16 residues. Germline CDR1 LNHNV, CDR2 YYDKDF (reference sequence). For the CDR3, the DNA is TGTGCCACCAGCAGAGAACTAGCGATAGCCAAAAACATTCAGTACTTC. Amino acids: CATSRELAIAKNIQYF.

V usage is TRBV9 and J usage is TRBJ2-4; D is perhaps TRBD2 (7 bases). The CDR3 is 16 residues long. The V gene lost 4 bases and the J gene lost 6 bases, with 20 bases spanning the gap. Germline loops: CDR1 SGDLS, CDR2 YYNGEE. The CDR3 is CASSPQFRGGGNIQYF. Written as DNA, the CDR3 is TGTGCCAGCAGCCCCCAGTTCAGAGGGGGGGGAAACATTCAGTACTTC.

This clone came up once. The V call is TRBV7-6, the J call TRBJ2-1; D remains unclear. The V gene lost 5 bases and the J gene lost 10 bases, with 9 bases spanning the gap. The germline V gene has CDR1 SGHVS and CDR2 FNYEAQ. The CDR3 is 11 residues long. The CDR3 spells CASSLTVEQFF. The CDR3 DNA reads TGTGCCAGCAGCCTAACGGTAGAGCAGTTCTTC.

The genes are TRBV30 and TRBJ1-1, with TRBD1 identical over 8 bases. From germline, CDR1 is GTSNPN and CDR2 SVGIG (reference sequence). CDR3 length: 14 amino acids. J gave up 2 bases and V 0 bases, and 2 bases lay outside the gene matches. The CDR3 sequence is CAWSVGQGNTEAFF. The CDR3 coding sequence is TGTGCCTGGAGTGTTGGACAGGGCAACACTGAAGCTTTCTTT.

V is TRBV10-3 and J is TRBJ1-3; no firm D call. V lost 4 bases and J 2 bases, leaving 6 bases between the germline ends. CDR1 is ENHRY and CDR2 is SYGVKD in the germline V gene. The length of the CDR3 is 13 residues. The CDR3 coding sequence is TGTGCCATCAGTGGGAGTCCTGGAAACACCATATATTTT. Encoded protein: CAISGSPGNTIYF.

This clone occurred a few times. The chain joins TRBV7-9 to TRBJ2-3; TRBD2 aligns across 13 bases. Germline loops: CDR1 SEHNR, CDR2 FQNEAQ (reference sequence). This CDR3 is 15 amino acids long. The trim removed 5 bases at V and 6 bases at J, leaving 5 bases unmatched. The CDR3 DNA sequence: TGTGCCAGCAGCCGGACTAGCGGGAGAGTTGATACGCAGTATTTT. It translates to CASSRTSGRVDTQYF.

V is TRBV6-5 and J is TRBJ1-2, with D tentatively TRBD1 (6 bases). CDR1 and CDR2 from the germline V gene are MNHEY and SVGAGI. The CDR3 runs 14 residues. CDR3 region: CAGGRGGNNYGYTF. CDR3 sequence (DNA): TGTGCTGGAGGCCGGGGGGGCAATAACTATGGCTACACCTTC.

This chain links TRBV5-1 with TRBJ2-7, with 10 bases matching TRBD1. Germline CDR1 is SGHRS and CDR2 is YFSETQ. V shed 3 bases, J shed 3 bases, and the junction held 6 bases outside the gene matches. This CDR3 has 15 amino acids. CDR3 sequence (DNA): TGCGCCAGCAGCTGGGGAGGGACAGGGGACTACGAGCAGTACTTC. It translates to CASSWGGTGDYEQYF.

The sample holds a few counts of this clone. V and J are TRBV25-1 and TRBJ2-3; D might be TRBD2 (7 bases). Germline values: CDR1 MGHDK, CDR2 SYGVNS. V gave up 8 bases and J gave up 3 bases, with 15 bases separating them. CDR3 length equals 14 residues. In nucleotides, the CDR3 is TGTGCCAGCGCCAGCGGGACACTGACAGATACGCAGTATTTT. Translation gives CASASGTLTDTQYF. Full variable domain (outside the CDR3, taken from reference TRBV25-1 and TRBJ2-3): EADIYQTPRYLVIGTGKKITLECSQTMGHDKMYWYQQDPGMELHLIHYSYGVNSTEKGDLSSESTVSRIRTEHFPLTLESARPSHTSQYLCASASGTLTDTQYFGPGTRLTVL.

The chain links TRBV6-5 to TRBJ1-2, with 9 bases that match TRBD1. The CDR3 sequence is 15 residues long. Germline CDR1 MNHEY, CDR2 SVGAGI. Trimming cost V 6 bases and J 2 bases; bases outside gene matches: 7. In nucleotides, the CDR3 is TGTGCCAGCAGAATCACAGGGGGCGCAAACTATGGCTACACCTTC. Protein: CASRITGGANYGYTF.

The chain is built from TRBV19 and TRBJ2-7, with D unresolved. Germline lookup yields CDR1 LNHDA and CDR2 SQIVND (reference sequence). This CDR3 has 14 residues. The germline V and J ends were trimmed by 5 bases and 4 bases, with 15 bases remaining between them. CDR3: CASSLVNGGYEQYF. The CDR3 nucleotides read TGTGCCAGTAGTCTAGTGAACGGCGGATACGAGCAGTACTTC. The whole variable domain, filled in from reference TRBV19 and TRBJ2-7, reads DGGITQSPKYLFRKEGQNVTLSCEQNLNHDAMYWYRQDPGQGLRLIYYSQIVNDFQKGDIAEGYSVSREKKESFPLTVTSAQKNPTAFYLCASSLVNGGYEQYFGPGTRLTVT.

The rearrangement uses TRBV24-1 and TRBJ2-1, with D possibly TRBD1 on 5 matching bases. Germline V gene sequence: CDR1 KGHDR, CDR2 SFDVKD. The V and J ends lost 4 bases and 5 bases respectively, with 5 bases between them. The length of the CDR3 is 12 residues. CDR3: CATSETDNEQFF. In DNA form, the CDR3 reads TGTGCCACCAGTGAGACAGACAATGAGCAGTTCTTC.

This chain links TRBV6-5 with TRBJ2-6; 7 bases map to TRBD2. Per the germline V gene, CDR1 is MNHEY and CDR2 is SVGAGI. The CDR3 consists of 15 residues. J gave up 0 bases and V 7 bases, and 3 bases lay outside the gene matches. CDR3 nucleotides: TGTGCCAGCAAGCGGGGCTCCTCTGGGGCCAACGTCCTGACTTTC. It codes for CASKRGSSGANVLTF.

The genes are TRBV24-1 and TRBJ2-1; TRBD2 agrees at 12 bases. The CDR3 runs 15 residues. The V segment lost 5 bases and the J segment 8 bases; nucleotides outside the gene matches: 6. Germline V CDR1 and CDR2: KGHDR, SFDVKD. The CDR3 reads CATSGWTSGAYEQFF. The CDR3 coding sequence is TGTGCCACCAGTGGCTGGACTAGCGGGGCCTATGAGCAGTTCTTC.

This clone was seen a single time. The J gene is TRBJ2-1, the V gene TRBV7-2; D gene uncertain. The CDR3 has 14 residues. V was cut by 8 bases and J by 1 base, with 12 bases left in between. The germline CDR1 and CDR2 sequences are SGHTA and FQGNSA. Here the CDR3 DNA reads TGTGCCAGCTGTCTATTAGCTTCCTACAATGAGCAGTTCTTC. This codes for CASCLLASYNEQFF.

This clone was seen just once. This CDR3 reads CASSSLSDGGTEAFF. The DNA of the CDR3 is TGCGCCAGCAGCTCCCTGAGCGACGGAGGGACTGAAGCTTTCTTT. This chain connects TRBV5-1 to TRBJ1-1; no firm D call. V lost 3 bases, J lost 5 bases, and 17 bases lay in between. CDR3 length: 15 residues. Germline assignment: CDR1 SGHRS and CDR2 YFSETQ.

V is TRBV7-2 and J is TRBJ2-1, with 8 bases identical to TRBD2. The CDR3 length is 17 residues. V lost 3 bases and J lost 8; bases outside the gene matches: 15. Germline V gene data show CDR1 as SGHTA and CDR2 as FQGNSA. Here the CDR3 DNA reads TGTGCCAGCAGCTTCATCGTGCCCGGGACTAGAGTCCATGAGCAGTTCTTC. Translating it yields CASSFIVPGTRVHEQFF.

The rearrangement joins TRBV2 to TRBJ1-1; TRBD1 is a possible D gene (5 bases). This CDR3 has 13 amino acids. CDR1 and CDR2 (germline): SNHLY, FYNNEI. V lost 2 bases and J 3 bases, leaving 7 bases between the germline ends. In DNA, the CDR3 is TGTGCCAGCAGTGAACAGGGATACACTGAAGCTTTCTTT. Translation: CASSEQGYTEAFF.

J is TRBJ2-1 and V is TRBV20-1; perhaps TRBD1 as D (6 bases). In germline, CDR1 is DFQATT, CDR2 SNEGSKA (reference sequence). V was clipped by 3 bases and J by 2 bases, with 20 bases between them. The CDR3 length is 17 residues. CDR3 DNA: TGCAGTGCTAGTTCCCCGGGTCAGGGGCAAACCTACAATGAGCAGTTCTTC. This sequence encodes CSASSPGQGQTYNEQFF.

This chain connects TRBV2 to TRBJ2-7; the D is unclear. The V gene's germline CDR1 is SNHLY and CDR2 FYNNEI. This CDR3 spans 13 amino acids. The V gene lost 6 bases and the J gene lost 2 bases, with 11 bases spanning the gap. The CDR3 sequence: CASSLLEAYEQYF. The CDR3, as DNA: TGTGCCAGCAGCCTTCTAGAGGCCTACGAGCAGTACTTC.

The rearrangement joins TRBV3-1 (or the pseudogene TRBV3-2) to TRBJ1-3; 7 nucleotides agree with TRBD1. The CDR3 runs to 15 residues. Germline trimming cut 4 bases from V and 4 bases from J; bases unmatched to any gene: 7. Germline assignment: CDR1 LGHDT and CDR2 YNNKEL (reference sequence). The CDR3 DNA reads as TGTGCCAGCAGCCTTCCCGGGACAGACGGAAACACCATATATTTT. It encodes CASSLPGTDGNTIYF.

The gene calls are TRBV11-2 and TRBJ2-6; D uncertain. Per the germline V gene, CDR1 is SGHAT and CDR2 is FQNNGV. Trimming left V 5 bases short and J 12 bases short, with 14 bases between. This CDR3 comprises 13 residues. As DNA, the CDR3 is TGTGCCAGCAGCCCTCGACTGCCGAGCGTCCTGACTTTC. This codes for CASSPRLPSVLTF.